A selection of T cell receptor beta chains follows, all from one sample in a study of T cells in Graves' hyperthyroidism and ophthalmopathy. TCRdb re-called the multiplex PCR reads with MiXCR, one entry per CDR3 protein. The sample holds about 640,000 distinct CDR3 sequences, 45% seen once. Sequencing was done on a sample of peripheral blood or thyroid tissue (not recorded which). These receptors were obtained from an adult man with Graves' disease, either hyperthyroidism or ophthalmopathy (not recorded which). Each CDR3 is given with its conserved first and last residue. The D gene is left open where the match is weak. A row's size may be missing; if present it is once, few, many or a size class.

TRBJ1-4,-,TRBV5-1,-,16,TGCGCCAGCAGCTTTGTTACCCGACAGGAGTCGGAAAAACTGTTTTTT,CASSFVTRQESEKLFF
TRBJ2-5,many,TRBV7-9,-,13,TGTGCCAGCAGCCGGGGATCCCAAGAGACCCAGTACTTC,CASSRGSQETQYF
TRBJ2-2,-,TRBV15,-,13,TGTGCCACCAGCAGAGCGGGCGCCGGGGAGCTGTTTTTT,CATSRAGAGELFF
TRBJ1-1,few,TRBV5-4,-,12,TGTGCCAGCACCGCCGGAGGCACTGAAGCTTTCTTT,CASTAGGTEAFF
TRBJ1-5,-,TRBV7-8,-,11,TGTGCCAGCAGCACTAATCAGCCCCAGCATTTT,CASSTNQPQHF
TRBJ2-2,-,TRBV7-3,-,14,TGTGCCAGCAGTGCCTGGATCTCAGCCGGGGAGCTGTTTTTT,CASSAWISAGELFF
TRBJ1-5,many,TRBV7-8,-,14,TGTGCCAGCAGCCTAGGACCTAAAGGTCAGCCCCAGCATTTT,CASSLGPKGQPQHF
TRBJ2-5,-,TRBV20-1,TRBD2,17,TGCAGTGCTACCGATGTTCTACGGACTAGCGGGAAGGAGACCCAGTACTTC,CSATDVLRTSGKETQYF
TRBJ2-7,few,TRBV7-9,TRBD2,18,TGTGCCAGCAGCTTAGAGAGCGGGACGCCTTTGAGGGGCTACGAGCAGTACTTC,CASSLESGTPLRGYEQYF
TRBJ1-1,-,TRBV2,TRBD1,17,TGTGCCAGAATGGACAGGGGTCAAATTCTCCGGGGCACTGAAGCTTTCTTT,CARMDRGQILRGTEAFF
TRBJ2-7,-,TRBV24-1,-,14,TGTGCCACCAGTGGGCCCGGGACGGCCTACGAGCAGTACTTC,CATSGPGTAYEQYF
TRBJ1-5,few,TRBV20-1,-,13,TGCAGTGCTGGCCGGGGTAGCAATCAGCCCCAGCATTTT,CSAGRGSNQPQHF
TRBJ2-7,-,TRBV7-8,-,17,TGTGCCAGCAGCTTAGTCTTGTTCCGAGACAACTCCTACGAGCAGTACTTC,CASSLVLFRDNSYEQYF
TRBJ1-4,few,TRBV19,-,14,TGTGCCAGTAGTATCGGACGTCCCCCTGAAAAACTGTTTTTT,CASSIGRPPEKLFF
TRBJ2-5,many,TRBV7-9,-,10,TGTGCCAGCAGCTCGGAGACCCAGTACTTC,CASSSETQYF
TRBJ2-2,many,TRBV7-3,-,15,TGTGCCAGCAGCTCTGGGGCGGGGGCTATCGGGGAGCTGTTTTTT,CASSSGAGAIGELFF
TRBJ1-2,few,TRBV4-2,TRBD1,16,TGTGCCAGCAGCCAAGCCCGACAGGGGGCGGTCTATGGCTACACCTTC,CASSQARQGAVYGYTF
TRBJ1-3,-,TRBV7-9,TRBD1,15,TGTGCCAGCAGCTTGTACGGGACAGGGGGAATCACCATATATTTT,CASSLYGTGGITIYF
TRBJ1-2,-,TRBV11-2,TRBD1,14,TGTGCCAGCAGCAAGGGACAGGTCGACTATGGCTACACCTTC,CASSKGQVDYGYTF
TRBJ2-2,few,TRBV7-6,-,15,TGTGCCAGCAGCTTAGGGGCCGGGGTCACCGGGGAGCTGTTTTTT,CASSLGAGVTGELFF
TRBJ2-6,many,TRBV5-5,-,14,TGTGCCAGCAGCTTCCGCTCTGGGGCCAACGTCCTGACTTTC,CASSFRSGANVLTF
TRBJ1-1,few,TRBV19,-,14,TGTGCCAGTAGTATGGCAGGGGCGAACACTGAAGCTTTCTTT,CASSMAGANTEAFF
TRBJ2-7,-,TRBV2,TRBD1,17,TGTGCCAGCAGTGTCTCCTCGGGGACAGGGGATGCCTACGAGCAGTACTTC,CASSVSSGTGDAYEQYF
TRBJ1-1,many,TRBV29-1,-,14,TGCAGCGTTGCCATTGGCAGTGTATACACTGAAGCTTTCTTT,CSVAIGSVYTEAFF
TRBJ2-5,-,TRBV29-1,TRBD1,11,TGCAGCGTTCTAAACAGGGGGACCCAGTACTTC,CSVLNRGTQYF
TRBJ1-6,-,TRBV19,-,14,TGTGCCAGTAGTATAGGGGGCAGGCGTTCACCCCTCCACTTT,CASSIGGRRSPLHF
TRBJ1-5,-,TRBV19,TRBD1,16,TGTGCCAGTAGTATCCGGGACAGGATAACTAATCAGCCCCAGCATTTT,CASSIRDRITNQPQHF
TRBJ2-7,many,TRBV2,-,12,TGTGCCAGCAGTGAAGCAAGCTACGAGCAGTACTTC,CASSEASYEQYF
TRBJ1-2,-,TRBV14,-,15,TGTGCCAGCAGCCAATTCCGAGGGGGTCACTATGGCTACACCTTC,CASSQFRGGHYGYTF
TRBJ1-1,-,TRBV7-9,-,13,TGTGCCAGCAGCTCATATACGGGACTTCTGGCTTTCTTT,CASSSYTGLLAFF
TRBJ2-7,-,TRBV5-1,-,14,TGCGCCAGCAGCTTCGAACACTTGGGCTACGAGCAGTACTTC,CASSFEHLGYEQYF
TRBJ2-5,few,TRBV20-1,TRBD2,14,TGCAGTGCTGAGCGAGCGGGAGGGCGAGAGACCCAGTACTTC,CSAERAGGRETQYF
TRBJ2-7,many,TRBV29-1,TRBD2,13,TGCAGCGTTGGGACTAGCGGGGTGGCTTACGAAAACTTC,CSVGTSGVAYENF
TRBJ2-2,-,TRBV7-2,-,11,TGTGCCAGCAGCTCTAGAGGGATGCTGTTTTTT,CASSSRGMLFF
TRBJ2-3,-,TRBV7-9,-,13,TGTGCCAGCAGCTTGGAGCCCTCAGATACGCAGTATTTT,CASSLEPSDTQYF
TRBJ2-5,-,TRBV5-1,-,14,TGCGCCAGCAGCTCAGATCCTCACCAAGAGACCCAGTACTTC,CASSSDPHQETQYF
TRBJ1-1,-,TRBV2,TRBD1,13,TGTGCCAGCGCCGGGACAGTAAACACTGAAGCTTTCTTT,CASAGTVNTEAFF
TRBJ2-2,-,TRBV6-5,TRBD1,14,TGTGCCAGCAGTTACCAACAGGGGGCCGGGGAGCTGTTTTTT,CASSYQQGAGELFF
TRBJ2-7,-,TRBV19,TRBD1,16,TGTGCCAGCAGTAACTCGGGACAGACTCTTTCCTACGAGCAGTACTTC,CASSNSGQTLSYEQYF
TRBJ2-3,-,TRBV10-3,-,17,TGTGCCATCAGCGGCGCAGGGGGGACGGTTAGCACAGATACGCAGTATTTT,CAISGAGGTVSTDTQYF
TRBJ2-6,once,TRBV2,TRBD2,18,TGTGCCAGCAGTGAATGGGGACTAGCGGGAGGTGGGGCCAACGTCCTGACTTTC,CASSEWGLAGGGANVLTF
TRBJ2-7,-,TRBV15,-,14,TGTGCCGCCAGCAGAGTGGGGACAAACTACGAGCAGTACTTC,CAASRVGTNYEQYF
TRBJ1-3,-,TRBV10-3,-,13,TGTGCCATCAATACAGGGACGGGAAACACCATATATTTT,CAINTGTGNTIYF
TRBJ1-2,many,TRBV7-2,TRBD1,13,TGTGCCAGCATCACGGGACAGGGGTTTGGCTACACCTTC,CASITGQGFGYTF
TRBJ2-7,-,TRBV29-1,TRBD2,15,TGCAGCGTCACGTCGGGGCTAGCGGGGAACTACGAGCAGTACTTC,CSVTSGLAGNYEQYF
TRBJ2-7,-,TRBV7-9,TRBD2,15,TGTGCCAGCAGCAGTACGGGAGGGAGGACCTACGAGCAGTACTTC,CASSSTGGRTYEQYF
TRBJ2-5,many,TRBV7-9,TRBD2,15,TGTGCCAGCAGCCGCCGGACTAGCGGCCAAGAGACCCAGTACTTC,CASSRRTSGQETQYF
TRBJ2-7,few,TRBV20-1,-,15,TGCAGTGCTAGAGACCAGGGGGGGCTAAGTTACGAGCAGTACTTC,CSARDQGGLSYEQYF
TRBJ2-7,-,TRBV13,TRBD1,15,TGTGCCAGCACCATCCAGGGGGCTAGCTCCTACGAGCAGTACTTC,CASTIQGASSYEQYF
TRBJ1-5,-,TRBV10-3,TRBD1,16,TGTGCCATCAGTGCTAAAGAGGGACAGTATAATCAGCCCCAGCATTTT,CAISAKEGQYNQPQHF
TRBJ1-1,few,TRBV7-9,TRBD1,15,TGTGCCAGCAGCCCCTTCACAGGGGGGAACACTGAAGCTTTCTTT,CASSPFTGGNTEAFF
TRBJ1-2,-,TRBV7-9,-,15,TGTGCCAGCAGCTTAGAGGAGGGGGGTAACTATGGCTACACCTTC,CASSLEEGGNYGYTF
TRBJ1-2,-,TRBV29-1,TRBD1,13,TGCAGCGCTCAGGACAGGGGAGCCTATGGCTACACCTTC,CSAQDRGAYGYTF